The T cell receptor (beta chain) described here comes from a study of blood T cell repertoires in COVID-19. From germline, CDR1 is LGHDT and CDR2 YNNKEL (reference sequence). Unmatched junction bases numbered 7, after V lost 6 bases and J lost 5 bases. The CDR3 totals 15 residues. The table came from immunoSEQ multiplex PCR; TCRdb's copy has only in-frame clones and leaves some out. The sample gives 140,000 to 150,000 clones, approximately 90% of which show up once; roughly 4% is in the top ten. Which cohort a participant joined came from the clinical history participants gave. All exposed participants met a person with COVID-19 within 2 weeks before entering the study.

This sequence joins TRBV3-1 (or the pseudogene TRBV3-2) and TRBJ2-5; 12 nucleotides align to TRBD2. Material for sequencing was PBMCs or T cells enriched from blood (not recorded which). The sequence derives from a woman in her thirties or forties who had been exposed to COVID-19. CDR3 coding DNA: TGTGCCAGCAGGGCTAGCGGGGGGGCCATGGAGACCCAGTACTTC. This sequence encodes CASRASGGAMETQYF.